This T cell receptor beta chain was identified during a study of cytomegalovirus exposure and HLA in healthy donors. As to this clone: Its antigen is as yet unknown.

Findings of the study overall: Confirmation was obtained in vitro that a few CMV-associated chains are specific for CMV antigens.

This table comes from immunoSEQ multiplex PCR, and its TCRdb copy is limited to in-frame clones, with some not included. The profile shows around 250,000 clones, around 89% of them singletons. The germline gives CDR1 MNHNS, CDR2 SASEGT. With 5 bases clipped from V and 4 bases from J, the junction kept 5 bases outside the gene matches. The CDR3 spans 15 residues. The chain recombines TRBV6-1 with TRBJ1-5, with 10 bases that match TRBD1. The receptor comes from a woman aged 18-30 years in good health and CMV-seronegative. The specimen was PBMCs. The CDR3 region is CASSFWGQGNQPQHF. In DNA form, the CDR3 reads TGTGCCAGCAGTTTCTGGGGACAGGGGAATCAGCCCCAGCATTTT.